Reported below is one TCR beta chain. What it recognizes is unknown. Genomic DNA acted as the template from which TCR beta VDJ combination and CDR3 sequence profiling were carried out. Each CDR3 protein gets one entry after TCRdb re-called the reads with MiXCR. The sample carries around 170,000 distinct CDR3 sequences, 50% to 75% recorded once. V was shortened by 2 bases and J by 10 bases, with 17 bases between the two germline ends. Germline CDR1 and CDR2: DFQATT and SNEGSKA (reference sequence). The CDR3 runs to 13 residues. This sample stems from a study of CD8+CD57+ T cells in acquired aplastic anemia. Turning to the study itself: Healthy donors averaged approximately 10 million reads for CD4+ cells.

Findings and caveats of the study: Around 27 was the count of CD8+ CDR3 sequences that patients shared with controls. Researchers reported that CD8+ Simpson's diversity was not significantly different in patients versus controls.

This TCR came from a human donor in good health. This chain joins TRBV20-1 and TRBJ1-1, with D possibly being TRBD1 (6 bases). The sequenced sample consisted of sorted CD4+, CD8+, or CD8+CD57+ T cells (not recorded which) from PBMCs. CDR3 nucleotide sequence: TGCAGTGCTAGATACCCCTCATTCAGGGGAGCTTTCTTT. The encoded protein is CSARYPSFRGAFF.